This T cell receptor beta chain is from a study of T cell responses to AZD1222 COVID-19 vaccine. TCRdb keeps only in-frame clones here, not all; method: immunoSEQ multiplex PCR. The repertoire includes some 150,000 clones, roughly nine tenths of them detected once, and 1.8% sits in the top ten. Concerning this clone itself: Its cognate antigen is unknown.

General study points: Seropositive AZD1222 recipients at baseline numbered only five to seven. When two AZD1222 doses had been given, Spike-specific TCR breadth and depth rose.

V lost 8 bases and J 0 bases, leaving 25 bases between the germline ends. Germline CDR1 reads SGHVS; CDR2 reads FQNEAQ. The CDR3 totals 19 residues. The sample was peripheral blood, taken on day 0 of AZD1222 vaccination. The receptor's source is an adult in good health. The chain combines TRBV7-8 with TRBJ2-2, with D maybe TRBD2 (5 bases). The CDR3 is CASGPRLQRLTANTGELFF. The CDR3 bases are TGTGCCAGCGGGCCAAGACTCCAAAGACTAACCGCGAACACCGGGGAGCTGTTTTTT.